This T cell receptor (beta chain) was retrieved from a study of T cells in Graves' hyperthyroidism and ophthalmopathy. General study results and limits: Most expanded thyroid clonotypes above 0.001 recurred in blood.

J lost 7 bases, V lost 5 bases, and 10 bases had no gene match. Germline CDR1 is MNHNS and CDR2 is SASEGT. The CDR3 spans 16 residues. Amplification yielded TCR beta CDR3 regions, with RNA transcripts as the source. HTBI primers drove first-round RT-PCR of the TCR CDR3. TCRdb recomputed calls from the multiplex PCR reads with MiXCR, one row per CDR3 protein. Of hundreds of thousands of distinct CDR3 sequences listed, approximately 15% are singletons. The table lists this clonotype with many counts. The antigen remains unidentified. The source material was blood. The chain carries TRBV6-1 and TRBJ1-6; TRBD1 matches 8 bases. The receptor's source is a woman younger than 35 with Graves' hyperthyroidism. DNA of the CDR3: TGTGCCAGCAGTCCCGGACAGGGCCGAGGAAATTCACCCCTCCACTTT. This codes for CASSPGQGRGNSPLHF.